This T cell receptor (beta chain) is from a study of T cell repertoires in cytomegalovirus infection. In the study overall: Selected CMV epitopes included recently identified HLA-C-restricted ones as well as well-studied HLA-B-restricted ones. From public TCR beta signatures came an indication of both CMV infection and matching HLA type.

General study points: HLA-C-restricted CMV clonotypes gave the most frequent clonotype in two of eight donors.

One entry per CDR3 protein results from TCRdb running MiXCR on the reads. The data show approximately 730,000 distinct CDR3 sequences, almost 30% seen once. This clonotype appeared a few times. Its antigen is not known. The CDR3 runs to 13 residues. Trimming pared 5 bases from V and 3 bases from J, leaving 11 bases between. Germline CDR1 and CDR2: MNHEY and SVGAGI. Here the sequenced sample was cultured CD8+ T cells from PBMCs, taken from culture after CMV antigen stimulation. The chain combines TRBV6-5 with TRBJ2-7; no definite D call. The source is a human donor in good health (CMV status not recorded). Some clones in this sample may be carry-over from other donors' samples. CDR3 bases: TGTGCCAGCAGTCCGCGGATGGACTACGAGCAGTACTTC. This codes for CASSPRMDYEQYF.